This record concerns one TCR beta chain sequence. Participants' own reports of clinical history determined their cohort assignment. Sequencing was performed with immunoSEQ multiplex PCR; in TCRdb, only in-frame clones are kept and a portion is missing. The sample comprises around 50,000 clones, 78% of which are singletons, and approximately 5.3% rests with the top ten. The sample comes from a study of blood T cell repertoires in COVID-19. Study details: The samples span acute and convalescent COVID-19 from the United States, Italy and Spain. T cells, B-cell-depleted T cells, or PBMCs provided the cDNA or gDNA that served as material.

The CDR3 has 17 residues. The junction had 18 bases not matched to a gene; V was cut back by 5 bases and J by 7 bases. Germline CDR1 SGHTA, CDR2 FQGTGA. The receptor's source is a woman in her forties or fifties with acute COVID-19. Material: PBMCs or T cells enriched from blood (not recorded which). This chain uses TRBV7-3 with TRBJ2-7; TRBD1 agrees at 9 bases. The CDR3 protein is CASSDQPAGTGKSEQYF. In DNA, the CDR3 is TGTGCCAGCAGCGACCAACCCGCCGGGACAGGGAAATCTGAGCAGTACTTC.